This T cell receptor beta chain appears in the sequencing data of a study of cytomegalovirus exposure and HLA in healthy donors (TCRdb year 2017). About the full investigation: According to an earlier analysis of a few hundred of the donors, about 180 million T cells yielded 90 million to 140 million unique TCR beta sequences and around 300 Gb of sequence data. Approximately 310 gigabases of sequencing data and approximately 84 million unique TCR sequences were included in an early release covering about 700 HLA-typed donors. Of the 300 to 450 genotyped donors, approximately 83% fell in the genetic ancestry cluster associated with self-reported Caucasian donors. The study aimed to test whether cataloging public T cell receptors could reveal signatures of past pathogen exposure. The T cell repertoires of under 700 subjects were profiled by immunosequencing and related to cytomegalovirus serostatus. Besides the first cohort of approximately 670 subjects, a separate validation cohort made up of over 95 different subjects was used. To predict cytomegalovirus infection status, the study combined high-throughput TCR immunosequencing, statistical association of individual TCRs with disease status, and machine learning. A later analysis re-analyzed previously published TCR beta repertoires from about 730 donors and added high-resolution HLA genotyping to study TCR occurrence patterns. In the later analysis, no new phenotypic data were used to find candidate immune exposures; instead, reliance was placed on TCR beta sequences and their occurrence across donors. An earlier analysis of around 580 of the donors used high-throughput TCR beta sequencing to judge whether each TCR beta V gene segment behaved as functional or pseudogenic. Alongside the repertoire data, information on donor age, sex, ethnicity and CMV serostatus was compiled. In a later genetic analysis, genome-wide SNP genotypes for about 55% of the 666 donors were used, and that subset was treated as a discovery cohort. All discovery cohort repertoires had been generated on a single sequencing platform. Class I and class II HLA loci were covered by the typing at four-digit resolution. The number of donors typed differed by locus, with 629-630 for A, B, C, DRB1 and DQB1, roughly 520 for DQA1, 606 for DPA1, and under 490 for DPB1. Because of strong linkage in the cohort, roughly five DR-DQ haplotypes were treated as single units for association and clustering. Among under 450 genotyped donors of the cohort, an average of approximately 240,000 unique TCR beta nucleotide sequences were sequenced per donor, roughly 18% of them non-productive.

Beyond this particular receptor, the publication reports: In an earlier analysis of approximately 590 of the donors, most TCR beta V segments appeared in productive rearrangements about 87% or about 30% of the time, broadly matching IMGT annotations. In a later genetic analysis, fewer N-insertions in productive TCRs were reported among donors in an Asian-associated ancestry cluster than the 666-donor mean. A few of the identified cytomegalovirus-associated TCR beta chains were confirmed in vitro to be specific for cytomegalovirus antigens. When HLA alleles, especially DR and DQ, strongly co-occurred, attributing TCR associations to individual alleles was difficult. Most CMV-associated TCR beta chains appeared to be HLA-restricted in a later analysis, and the HLA associations seemed to be driven largely by CMV exposure. Several of the top co-occurrence clusters appeared to be linked to parvovirus B19, influenza, CMV and Epstein-Barr virus, according to a later analysis. Compared with equally common non-associated chains, HLA-associated TCR beta chains in a later analysis were more clonally expanded and had lower generation probabilities. Because HLA typing was unavailable for some donors at each locus, only the typed subset was used in association tests. Correlated functional status among segregating V segments might be attributable to linkage disequilibrium, but an unknown experimental factor could not be ruled out. In a later analysis, the rate of TCR association differed among HLA loci, with DRB1 alleles having the most associated TCRs and HLA-C alleles having the fewest. A later genetic analysis associated a missense DCLRE1C variant with V-gene and J-gene trimming of TCR beta chains, and an independent cohort replicated the association. A further reported finding was that TCR beta sequences accurately predicted the HLA-A and HLA-B alleles for most subjects in the first cohort. The study gave a list of more than 150 TCR beta chains associated with cytomegalovirus. Cytomegalovirus status was reported to be diagnosed by the classifier with high specificity and sensitivity in both the original and validation cohorts. At a false discovery rate of 0.05, a later analysis linked 15,000 to 20,000 TCR beta sequences to specific HLA alleles. The authors suggested that the approach could potentially be generalized to other disease states and immunological phenotypes. Across donors, most TCR sequences were observed very rarely, whereas some public TCRs were present in many individuals. Because the 87-base-pair reads could not distinguish some IMGT-functional V segments, including TRBV6-2 and TRBV6-3, those segments were excluded. This cohort had only TCR beta chains sequenced, and the lack of alpha or paired-chain data limited which features could be detected. Sequencing depth was assumed to be roughly uniform across donors in the presence/absence analyses, though that assumption may not hold. The only immune exposure information available for the cohort was CMV serostatus. The earlier analysis of fewer than 750 of the donors excluded some 15 rarely observed V segments, including chromosome 9 orphons, because counts were too low. A cluster of highly shared sequence variants was judged likely to represent a technical artifact of the sequencing pipeline.

Points on this clone: Its specific antigen is unknown. Base-call qualities are not available, and no considerably larger clone is one nucleotide away.

CDR1 and CDR2, looked up from the germline V gene, are SGHDT and YYEEEE. From cysteine to phenylalanine, the CDR3 is 16 amino acids long. The entry retains the CDR3 DNA only, 48 bases that are in frame from base 1. V has 2 bases trimmed and J has 7 bases trimmed; junction bases matching no gene number 11. The cohort consisted of approximately 670 healthy bone marrow donors. At the time of sampling, all cohort members were nominally healthy, though unrecorded immune exposures were likely present. CMV serostatus was positive for approximately 300 and negative for about half of the roughly 700 cohort members, and was not recorded for this donor. A peripheral blood sample was collected from each donor, and TCR beta sequencing was performed on peripheral blood mononuclear cells. Genomic DNA was extracted from the blood cell samples with the Qiagen DNeasy Blood Extraction Kit. Library construction relied on the immunoSEQ multiplex PCR assay. The multiplex PCR relied on a mix of 60 forward primers for TCR Vbeta segments and 13 reverse primers for TCR Jbeta segments. The CDR3 region of rearranged TCR beta genes was amplified from genomic DNA with a multiplex PCR assay. The Illumina HiSeq System was used to sequence the amplified TCR beta libraries as 87-base-pair reads. In the original analysis: A later analysis counted 75 million to 100 million unique TCR beta chains across the 600 to 850 repertoires, and around 12 million of these chains were shared by at least two donors. Raw reads were error-corrected and collapsed into unique sequences with a nearest-neighbor algorithm that merged closely related sequences to remove PCR and sequencing errors. CDR3 sequences were aligned to IMGT reference sequences to assign V, D and J gene segments. For a sequence to be retained, a match of at least six nucleotides was required to both a V gene segment and a J gene segment. A rearrangement was called productive if the CDR3 had no stop codons and remained in frame with V and J, and every other rearrangement was called non-productive. Following IMGT convention, CDR3 was defined as the stretch from the second conserved V-encoded cysteine up to the conserved J-encoded phenylalanine. In an earlier analysis of more than 550 of the donors, sequences lacking an unambiguous match to a single V gene segment were excluded. In an earlier analysis of some 590 of the donors, V segments were called functional above 56.7% productive rearrangements and were called segregating when the between-donor standard deviation exceeded 5%. A statistical classification framework was built for diagnosing cytomegalovirus status from the catalog of TCR beta chain sequences. In a later analysis, TCR nucleotide sequences were compared against IMGT/GENE-DB human TR gene sequences so that V and J genes could be assigned. The TCRdist pipeline was used in a later analysis to assign CDR3 sequences and most-parsimonious VDJ recombination scenarios. In a later analysis, every TCR beta chain was defined by the combination of its CDR3 amino acid sequence and its V-gene family, and reads without a unique V-gene family were dropped. As a way to deal with suspected cross-contamination and a sequencing artifact, a later analysis dropped 450 to 700 nucleotide sequences that were highly shared and had low generation probability. In a later analysis, a clonal expansion index was calculated for each public chain from normalized within-repertoire ranks of inferred template counts. A later analysis computed generation probabilities with a VDJ recombination model fitted to out-of-frame rearrangements, and checked the results against IGoR. Hypergeometric tests were used in a later analysis to score TCR-TCR, TCR-HLA and TCR-CMV co-occurrence, with a repertoire-size bias correction applied to the TCR pairs. To estimate false discovery rates, a later analysis permuted the HLA or CMV assignments 20 times. In a later analysis, co-occurring TCRs were grouped using DBSCAN, and TCRdist sequence similarity was added for clustering within HLA-allele-positive subsets. Repertoires with fewer than 30,000 or more than 120,000 public chains were left out of co-occurrence clustering, as were five repertoires with anomalous nucleotide sharing. This is the immuneACCESS table as TCRdb keeps it, with only in-frame sequences that have V and J called. A part of the clones is gone; compared with another copy, unresolved V genes explain less than half, and the rest is unexplained. V, J and clone size are taken as reported in that table, and D and trimming were inferred from the DNA itself. This sample comprises roughly 100,000 clones, 63% of them detected only once. Together, the top ten hold less than 5% of the sample.

The V and J segments used are TRBV5-6 and TRBJ2-5; the junction holds 10 bases that match TRBD2. Sequenced input: PBMCs. This clonotype originated in a human donor in good health. The DNA sequence reads TGTGCCAGCAGCTTCCTCGGACTAGCGGATACCGGGACCCAGTACTTC. Translated, this gives CASSFLGLADTGTQYF. The variable domain in full, with residues beyond the CDR3 obtained from the reference TRBV5-6 and TRBJ2-5 genes, is DAGVTQSPTHLIKTRGQQVTLRCSPKSGHDTVSWYQQALGQGPQFIFQYYEEEERQRGNFPDRFSGHQFPNYSSELNVNALLLGDSALYLCASSFLGLADTGTQYFGPGTRLLVL.